Listed below are T cell receptor beta chains from one sample, sequenced in a study of OX40 agonist ivuxolimab in advanced cancers. The repertoire was sequenced with immunoSEQ multiplex PCR; TCRdb's copy has only in-frame clones and lacks some. The sample has tens of thousands of clones; over 80% are singletons. The starting material was CD4+ or CD8+ T cells sorted from blood, obtained in a trial of the OX40 agonist ivuxolimab. These receptors all come from an adult with an advanced solid tumor such as melanoma, head and neck, liver or kidney cancer. The CDR3 runs from the conserved cysteine through the conserved F or W. The D gene is left open where the match is weak. Clone size is stated in some rows and not others, as once, few, many or a class when expanded.

clone size,V gene,D gene,CDR3 length,J gene,CDR3 protein,CDR3 DNA
.,TRBV6-1,.,14,TRBJ1-2,CASSGGTANYGYTF,TGTGCCAGCAGTGGGGGGACGGCTAACTATGGCTACACCTTC
.,TRBV19,TRBD1,16,TRBJ1-5,CASRAGTGGANQPQHF,TGTGCCAGCAGAGCCGGGACAGGAGGAGCTAATCAGCCCCAGCATTTT
.,TRBV5-4,.,13,TRBJ1-1,CASSLARATEAFF,TGTGCCAGCAGCTTGGCCAGGGCCACTGAAGCTTTCTTT
.,TRBV5-4,TRBD1,16,TRBJ2-2,CASSLRAGTEAGELFF,TGTGCCAGCAGCTTGCGAGCCGGGACAGAGGCCGGGGAGCTGTTTTTT
.,TRBV5-1,TRBD2,16,TRBJ2-3,CASSSGTSGGADTQYF,TGCGCCAGCAGCTCCGGGACTAGCGGGGGGGCAGATACGCAGTATTTT
.,TRBV9,.,18,TRBJ2-3,CASSVGLGGTSSTDTQYF,TGTGCCAGCAGCGTAGGTCTGGGAGGGACATCTAGCACAGATACGCAGTATTTT
.,TRBV6-6,.,16,TRBJ1-3,CASTGDGPLTGNTIYF,TGTGCCAGCACCGGTGACGGACCTTTAACTGGAAACACCATATATTTT
.,TRBV2,TRBD1,13,TRBJ1-1,CASSVQGGYEAFF,TGTGCCAGCAGTGTGCAGGGGGGGTATGAAGCTTTCTTT
.,TRBV11-3,.,12,TRBJ2-3,CASSFPTDTQYF,TGTGCCAGCAGCTTTCCAACAGATACGCAGTATTTT
.,TRBV11-2,TRBD2,14,TRBJ2-2,CASSLNGGVGELFF,TGTGCCAGCAGCTTAAATGGGGGGGTCGGGGAGCTGTTTTTT
.,TRBV23-1,.,13,TRBJ2-7,CASRRTGVGEQYF,TGCGCCAGCAGGCGAACAGGAGTAGGCGAGCAGTACTTC
.,TRBV15,.,12,TRBJ1-2,CATSPGDYGYTF,TGTGCCACCAGTCCAGGGGACTATGGCTACACCTTC
.,TRBV6-5,.,14,TRBJ1-1,CASSWQNSGAEAFF,TGTGCCAGCAGTTGGCAGAACTCAGGGGCTGAAGCTTTCTTT
few,TRBV7-9,.,14,TRBJ1-5,CASSLGRLGQPQHF,TGTGCCAGCAGCTTAGGTCGTCTCGGTCAGCCCCAGCATTTT
.,TRBV6-1,.,12,TRBJ1-1,CASSDLQRRAFF,TGTGCCAGCAGTGACCTACAAAGGAGGGCTTTCTTT
.,TRBV11-2,.,13,TRBJ1-5,CASSTGLNQPQHF,TGTGCCAGCAGCACCGGCCTCAATCAGCCCCAGCATTTT
once,TRBV7-2,TRBD1,14,TRBJ2-2,CASSFRQGGGELFF,TGTGCCAGCAGCTTCCGACAGGGGGGCGGGGAGCTGTTTTTT
.,TRBV10-3,.,13,TRBJ1-5,CATTGASNQPQHF,TGTGCCACGACCGGGGCCAGCAATCAGCCCCAGCATTTT
.,TRBV18,TRBD2,18,TRBJ2-3,CASYSGLATTLSTDTQYF,TGTGCCAGCTACTCGGGACTAGCGACGACTTTAAGCACAGATACGCAGTATTTT
.,TRBV5-8,TRBD1,16,TRBJ2-3,CASSYSQGAYTDTQYF,TGTGCCAGCAGTTACTCTCAGGGGGCTTACACAGATACGCAGTATTTT
.,TRBV28,TRBD1,15,TRBJ1-6,CASKSGGAQDSPLHF,TGTGCCAGCAAATCAGGGGGCGCCCAGGATTCACCCCTCCACTTT
.,TRBV7-9,.,15,TRBJ1-6,CASRGSRAPNSPLHF,TGTGCCAGCAGGGGATCCCGGGCTCCGAATTCACCCCTCCACTTT